The rows below give T cell receptor beta chains drawn from one sample of a study of cytomegalovirus exposure and HLA in healthy donors. Some clones are missing from TCRdb's copy, which holds only in-frame ones; the method was immunoSEQ multiplex PCR. The sample has about 140,000 clones; 78% are singletons. Sample: PBMCs. These receptors were obtained from a female donor in good health and CMV-seronegative. Each CDR3 is given with its conserved first and last residue. Each record gives: V gene, J gene, clone size, D gene, CDR3 protein, CDR3 DNA. D genes are given only for firm matches. The size entry is marked missing in some rows and otherwise reads once, few, many or a size class.

V gene: TRBV5-1; J gene: TRBJ2-1; clone size: .; D gene: TRBD2; CDR3 protein: CASSLEASGSAEQFF; CDR3 DNA: TGCGCCAGCAGCTTGGAGGCTAGCGGGAGTGCTGAGCAGTTCTTC
V gene: TRBV30; J gene: TRBJ1-4; clone size: once; D gene: .; CDR3 protein: CAWSVEGRINEKLFF; CDR3 DNA: TGTGCCTGGAGTGTAGAGGGCAGGATTAATGAAAAACTGTTTTTT
V gene: TRBV12-2; J gene: TRBJ1-2; clone size: few; D gene: .; CDR3 protein: CASRSFQQVGYTF; CDR3 DNA: TGTGCAAGTCGGTCCTTTCAACAGGTTGGCTACACCTTC
V gene: TRBV5-4; J gene: TRBJ2-1; clone size: .; D gene: TRBD1; CDR3 protein: CASSQQGNEQFF; CDR3 DNA: TGTGCCAGCAGCCAACAGGGGAATGAGCAGTTCTTC
V gene: TRBV29-1; J gene: TRBJ1-1; clone size: .; D gene: TRBD1; CDR3 protein: CSVGGQGNTEAFF; CDR3 DNA: TGCAGCGTTGGCGGACAGGGAAACACTGAAGCTTTCTTT
V gene: TRBV6-6; J gene: TRBJ1-2; clone size: .; D gene: TRBD1; CDR3 protein: CASSSSRGQRYGYTF; CDR3 DNA: TGTGCCAGCAGTTCGAGCAGGGGGCAACGCTATGGCTACACCTTC
V gene: TRBV4-1; J gene: TRBJ2-2; clone size: .; D gene: .; CDR3 protein: CASSQDRDTMLNTGELFF; CDR3 DNA: TGCGCCAGCAGCCAAGATAGGGACACAATGCTAAACACCGGGGAGCTGTTTTTT
V gene: TRBV5-1; J gene: TRBJ2-5; clone size: .; D gene: TRBD1; CDR3 protein: CASSLGDRALETQYF; CDR3 DNA: TGCGCCAGCAGCTTGGGGGACAGGGCATTGGAGACCCAGTACTTC
V gene: TRBV2; J gene: TRBJ2-7; clone size: .; D gene: TRBD2; CDR3 protein: CASSEGLADSYEQYF; CDR3 DNA: TGTGCCAGCAGTGAAGGGCTAGCGGACTCCTACGAGCAGTACTTC
V gene: TRBV4-1; J gene: TRBJ1-2; clone size: .; D gene: .; CDR3 protein: CASSQDNLYGYTF; CDR3 DNA: TGCGCCAGCAGCCAAGACAACCTATATGGCTACACCTTC
V gene: TRBV5-4; J gene: TRBJ1-2; clone size: .; D gene: .; CDR3 protein: CASTKESSGGVNTF; CDR3 DNA: TGTGCCAGCACCAAAGAGAGTAGTGGGGGCGTTAACACCTTC
V gene: TRBV4-1; J gene: TRBJ1-2; clone size: few; D gene: .; CDR3 protein: CASSQELASAGYGYTF; CDR3 DNA: TGCGCCAGCAGCCAAGAGCTGGCTTCGGCGGGCTATGGCTACACCTTC
V gene: TRBV28; J gene: TRBJ2-4; clone size: .; D gene: .; CDR3 protein: CASSPPGVSVKNIQYF; CDR3 DNA: TGTGCCAGCAGTCCCCCAGGGGTTTCGGTCAAAAACATTCAGTACTTC
V gene: TRBV30; J gene: TRBJ2-5; clone size: once; D gene: .; CDR3 protein: CAWSYRGLETQYF; CDR3 DNA: TGTGCCTGGAGCTACCGCGGGTTGGAGACCCAGTACTTC
V gene: TRBV13; J gene: TRBJ2-5; clone size: .; D gene: TRBD1; CDR3 protein: CASSLAVTGDYGETQYF; CDR3 DNA: TGTGCCAGCAGCTTAGCTGTGACAGGGGATTACGGAGAGACCCAGTACTTC
V gene: TRBV18; J gene: TRBJ1-6; clone size: .; D gene: TRBD1; CDR3 protein: CASSPRDSNSPLHF; CDR3 DNA: TGTGCCAGCTCACCACGGGACAGTAATTCACCCCTCCACTTT
V gene: TRBV15; J gene: TRBJ2-1; clone size: .; D gene: TRBD2; CDR3 protein: CATSRVRAGTTHNEQFF; CDR3 DNA: TGTGCCACCAGCAGAGTTCGAGCGGGAACGACCCACAATGAGCAGTTCTTC
V gene: TRBV4-1; J gene: TRBJ2-3; clone size: .; D gene: .; CDR3 protein: CASSQSNRWDTQYF; CDR3 DNA: TGCGCCAGCAGCCAATCGAACCGGTGGGATACGCAGTATTTT
V gene: TRBV27; J gene: TRBJ2-2; clone size: .; D gene: .; CDR3 protein: CASRGGEFDTGELFF; CDR3 DNA: TGTGCCAGCAGAGGGGGGGAGTTCGACACCGGGGAGCTGTTTTTT
V gene: TRBV4-1; J gene: TRBJ1-5; clone size: .; D gene: .; CDR3 protein: CASSQAQGTNQPQHF; CDR3 DNA: TGCGCCAGCAGCCAAGCCCAGGGTACCAATCAGCCCCAGCATTTT
V gene: TRBV2; J gene: TRBJ1-5; clone size: few; D gene: TRBD1; CDR3 protein: CASSWTGGNFGQPQHF; CDR3 DNA: TGTGCCAGCAGCTGGACAGGGGGCAATTTTGGTCAGCCCCAGCATTTT
V gene: TRBV5-8; J gene: TRBJ1-5; clone size: .; D gene: .; CDR3 protein: CASSPGRTVNQPQHF; CDR3 DNA: TGTGCCAGCAGTCCGGGGAGGACTGTAAATCAGCCCCAGCATTTT
V gene: TRBV27; J gene: TRBJ2-7; clone size: .; D gene: .; CDR3 protein: CASSRGSDYEQYF; CDR3 DNA: TGTGCCAGCTCGCGGGGTAGCGACTACGAGCAGTACTTC
V gene: TRBV19; J gene: TRBJ2-2; clone size: .; D gene: .; CDR3 protein: CASINILKPGELFF; CDR3 DNA: TGTGCCAGTATTAATATACTAAAACCCGGGGAGCTGTTTTTT
V gene: TRBV28; J gene: TRBJ2-7; clone size: .; D gene: TRBD2; CDR3 protein: CASSFWVGGSSYEQYF; CDR3 DNA: TGTGCCAGCAGTTTCTGGGTCGGCGGGAGCTCCTACGAGCAGTACTTC
V gene: TRBV18; J gene: TRBJ1-4; clone size: .; D gene: .; CDR3 protein: CASSPFRQAINEKLFF; CDR3 DNA: TGTGCCAGCTCACCTTTCCGACAGGCAATTAATGAAAAACTGTTTTTT
V gene: TRBV29-1; J gene: TRBJ1-2; clone size: .; D gene: .; CDR3 protein: CSVEAPGAPYGYTF; CDR3 DNA: TGCAGCGTTGAAGCACCGGGAGCACCCTATGGCTACACCTTC
V gene: TRBV7-2; J gene: TRBJ1-2; clone size: once; D gene: .; CDR3 protein: CASSLSPVNYGYTF; CDR3 DNA: TGTGCCAGCAGCTTATCGCCAGTTAACTATGGCTACACCTTC
V gene: TRBV7-6; J gene: TRBJ2-2; clone size: .; D gene: .; CDR3 protein: CASREIGAGPNTGELFF; CDR3 DNA: TGTGCCAGCAGGGAAATAGGGGCGGGACCGAACACCGGGGAGCTGTTTTTT
V gene: TRBV6-5; J gene: TRBJ2-7; clone size: once; D gene: TRBD1; CDR3 protein: CASSFLGTGGRYEQYF; CDR3 DNA: TGTGCCAGCAGTTTCCTCGGGACAGGGGGCAGGTACGAGCAGTACTTC
V gene: TRBV5-1; J gene: TRBJ2-5; clone size: .; D gene: TRBD1; CDR3 protein: CASSLSGGTGEETQYF; CDR3 DNA: TGCGCCAGCAGCTTAAGTGGTGGGACAGGGGAAGAGACCCAGTACTTC
V gene: TRBV7-2; J gene: TRBJ1-3; clone size: few; D gene: .; CDR3 protein: CASSLAVDRDTIYF; CDR3 DNA: TGTGCCAGCAGCTTAGCGGTCGACAGAGACACCATATATTTT
V gene: TRBV19; J gene: TRBJ1-2; clone size: .; D gene: .; CDR3 protein: CASRRLGNYGYTF; CDR3 DNA: TGTGCCAGTAGGAGGCTCGGGAACTATGGCTACACCTTC
V gene: TRBV6-1; J gene: TRBJ2-7; clone size: .; D gene: .; CDR3 protein: CASSSPGTGLEYF; CDR3 DNA: TGTGCCAGCAGTAGCCCCGGCACAGGGTTGGAGTACTTC
V gene: TRBV28; J gene: TRBJ1-4; clone size: .; D gene: .; CDR3 protein: CASRETGRDEKLFF; CDR3 DNA: TGTGCCAGCAGGGAGACAGGAAGGGATGAAAAACTGTTTTTT
V gene: TRBV7-9; J gene: TRBJ2-7; clone size: once; D gene: TRBD2; CDR3 protein: CASSSTRPGTSGSSYEQYF; CDR3 DNA: TGTGCCAGCAGCTCAACTCGTCCCGGGACTAGCGGGAGCTCCTACGAGCAGTACTTC
V gene: TRBV9; J gene: TRBJ1-1; clone size: .; D gene: TRBD1; CDR3 protein: CASSTSGTGVTEAFF; CDR3 DNA: TGTGCCAGCAGCACGTCCGGGACAGGGGTGACTGAAGCTTTCTTT
V gene: TRBV5-1; J gene: TRBJ1-2; clone size: .; D gene: TRBD1; CDR3 protein: CASSRFRTGEAGYTF; CDR3 DNA: TGCGCCAGCAGCCGCTTCCGGACAGGGGAGGCTGGCTACACCTTC
V gene: TRBV5-1; J gene: TRBJ2-7; clone size: .; D gene: .; CDR3 protein: CASSPFGTAVSSYEQYF; CDR3 DNA: TGCGCCAGCAGCCCCTTCGGCACAGCCGTCAGCTCCTACGAGCAGTACTTC
V gene: TRBV6-1; J gene: TRBJ2-7; clone size: .; D gene: TRBD1; CDR3 protein: CAGGDRGRGGEQYF; CDR3 DNA: TGTGCCGGCGGGGACAGGGGGCGAGGAGGCGAGCAGTACTTC
V gene: TRBV2; J gene: TRBJ1-4; clone size: .; D gene: .; CDR3 protein: CASSGSQGSNEKLFF; CDR3 DNA: TGTGCCAGCAGTGGGTCGCAGGGATCTAATGAAAAACTGTTTTTT
V gene: TRBV10-3; J gene: TRBJ2-7; clone size: once; D gene: .; CDR3 protein: CAISDQVSYEQYF; CDR3 DNA: TGTGCCATCAGTGATCAGGTCTCCTACGAGCAGTACTTC
V gene: TRBV4-1; J gene: TRBJ2-7; clone size: .; D gene: TRBD2; CDR3 protein: CASSQVVSQWASGYEQYF; CDR3 DNA: TGCGCCAGCAGCCAAGTTGTTTCTCAGTGGGCTAGCGGCTACGAGCAGTACTTC
V gene: TRBV2; J gene: TRBJ1-3; clone size: .; D gene: .; CDR3 protein: CASSPGARVGNTIYF; CDR3 DNA: TGTGCCAGCAGTCCAGGGGCCCGGGTTGGAAACACCATATATTTT
V gene: TRBV6-5; J gene: TRBJ1-2; clone size: few; D gene: .; CDR3 protein: CASSYSAVSYGYTF; CDR3 DNA: TGTGCCAGCAGTTACTCGGCAGTCAGCTATGGCTACACCTTC
V gene: TRBV6-1; J gene: TRBJ1-3; clone size: .; D gene: .; CDR3 protein: CASSDGTSGNTIYF; CDR3 DNA: TGTGCCAGCAGTGATGGTACTTCTGGAAACACCATATATTTT
V gene: TRBV30; J gene: TRBJ1-2; clone size: .; D gene: TRBD1; CDR3 protein: CAWSLTTGSYGYTF; CDR3 DNA: TGTGCCTGGAGTCTTACGACAGGGTCCTATGGCTACACCTTC
V gene: TRBV18; J gene: TRBJ1-4; clone size: .; D gene: .; CDR3 protein: CASSPRGKTNEKLFF; CDR3 DNA: TGTGCCAGCTCACCACGCGGAAAGACTAATGAAAAACTGTTTTTT
V gene: TRBV9; J gene: TRBJ1-2; clone size: .; D gene: .; CDR3 protein: CASSGVSHYGYPF; CDR3 DNA: TGTGCCAGCAGCGGCGTCAGCCACTATGGCTACCCCTTC
V gene: TRBV7-2; J gene: TRBJ2-7; clone size: .; D gene: TRBD1; CDR3 protein: CASSLAGWDRTYEQYF; CDR3 DNA: TGTGCCAGCAGCTTAGCGGGCTGGGACAGGACCTACGAGCAGTACTTC
V gene: TRBV13; J gene: TRBJ1-1; clone size: .; D gene: .; CDR3 protein: CASSLIRSTEAFF; CDR3 DNA: TGTGCCAGCAGCTTAATTCGGAGCACTGAAGCTTTCTTT
V gene: TRBV6-1; J gene: TRBJ2-4; clone size: .; D gene: TRBD2; CDR3 protein: CASSESGVNIQYF; CDR3 DNA: TGTGCCAGCAGTGAAAGCGGGGTAAACATTCAGTACTTC
V gene: TRBV18; J gene: TRBJ1-1; clone size: .; D gene: .; CDR3 protein: CASSPLLQSNTEAFF; CDR3 DNA: TGTGCCAGCTCACCTTTATTACAGTCAAACACTGAAGCTTTCTTT
V gene: TRBV11-2; J gene: TRBJ2-1; clone size: .; D gene: TRBD2; CDR3 protein: CASSSGLAGGRRNEQFF; CDR3 DNA: TGTGCCAGCAGCTCCGGACTAGCGGGGGGCCGGAGGAATGAGCAGTTCTTC
V gene: TRBV2; J gene: TRBJ1-5; clone size: .; D gene: .; CDR3 protein: CASSEFRGNQPQHF; CDR3 DNA: TGTGCCAGCAGTGAATTCAGGGGTAACCAGCCCCAGCATTTT
V gene: TRBV6-5; J gene: TRBJ1-2; clone size: .; D gene: .; CDR3 protein: CASSYLVMNRAYGYTF; CDR3 DNA: TGTGCCAGCAGTTACTTGGTGATGAACAGGGCCTATGGCTACACCTTC
V gene: TRBV18; J gene: TRBJ1-4; clone size: .; D gene: TRBD1; CDR3 protein: CASSRGTGSLTNEKLFF; CDR3 DNA: TGTGCCAGCTCACGAGGGACAGGATCTCTAACTAATGAAAAACTGTTTTTT